This T cell receptor beta chain was retrieved from a study of CD8 T cells in Susac syndrome. Study-wide context: Blood was drawn from Susac syndrome patients while they were therapy-naive, on corticosteroids, or on intravenous immunoglobulin alone.

RNA, at about 0.45 to 1 ug, was reverse transcribed with random hexamers. Coverage of TCR beta CDR3 amplification by immunoSEQ multiplex PCR extended to 54 Vbeta and 13 Jbeta. Via MiXCR, TCRdb re-called the immunoSEQ multiplex PCR reads, giving one row per CDR3 protein. Of 150,000 to 200,000 distinct CDR3 sequences listed, 94% were seen once; the top ten hold more than 0.095%. V was cut by 1 base and J by 0 bases, with 4 bases left in between. This CDR3 has 14 amino acids. In germline, CDR1 is DFQATT, CDR2 SNEGSKA (reference sequence). Negative isolation yielded CD4+ and CD8+ T cells, and FACS enriched TEMRA cells.

The material sequenced was CD4+ T cells from PBMCs. V is TRBV20-1 and J is TRBJ2-6; no clear D gene. This receptor was taken from a human donor with Susac syndrome. The CDR3 region is CSARAASGANVLTF. CDR3 DNA sequence: TGCAGTGCTAGAGCAGCCTCTGGGGCCAACGTCCTGACTTTC.